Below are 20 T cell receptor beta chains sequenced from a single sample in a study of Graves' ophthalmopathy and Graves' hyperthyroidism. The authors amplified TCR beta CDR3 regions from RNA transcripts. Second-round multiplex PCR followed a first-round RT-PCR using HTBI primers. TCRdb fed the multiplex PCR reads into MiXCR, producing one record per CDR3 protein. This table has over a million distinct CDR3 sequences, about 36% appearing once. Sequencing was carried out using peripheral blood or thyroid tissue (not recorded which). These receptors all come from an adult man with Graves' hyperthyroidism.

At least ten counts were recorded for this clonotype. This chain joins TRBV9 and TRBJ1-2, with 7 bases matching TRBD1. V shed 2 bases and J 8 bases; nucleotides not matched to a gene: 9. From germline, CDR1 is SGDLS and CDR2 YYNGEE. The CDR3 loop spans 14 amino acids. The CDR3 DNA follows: TGTGCCAGCAGCGTGGCCTCCGGGACAGAAGGCTACACCTTC. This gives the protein CASSVASGTEGYTF.

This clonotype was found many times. The CDR3 loop reads CSAEANTEAFF. CDR3 sequence (DNA): TGCAGTGCCGAGGCGAACACTGAAGCTTTCTTT. The rearrangement uses TRBV20-1 and TRBJ1-1; D is unresolved. Germline loops: CDR1 DFQATT, CDR2 SNEGSKA (reference sequence). V lost 6 bases and J lost 1, with 6 bases in between. The CDR3 totals 11 residues.

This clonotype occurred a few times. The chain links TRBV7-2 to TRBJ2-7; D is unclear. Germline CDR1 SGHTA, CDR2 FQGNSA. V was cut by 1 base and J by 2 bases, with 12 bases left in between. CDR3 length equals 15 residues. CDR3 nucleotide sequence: TGTGCCAGCAGCTTAGTAATAGGAAGAACCTACGAGCAGTACTTC. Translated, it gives CASSLVIGRTYEQYF.

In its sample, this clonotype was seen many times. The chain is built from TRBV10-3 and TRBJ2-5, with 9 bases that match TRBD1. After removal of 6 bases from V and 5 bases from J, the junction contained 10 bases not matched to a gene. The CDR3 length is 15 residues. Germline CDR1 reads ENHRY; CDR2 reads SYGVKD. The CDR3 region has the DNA TGTGCCATCAGCCGCGTCGGGACAGGGTCGGAGACCCAGTACTTC. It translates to CAISRVGTGSETQYF.

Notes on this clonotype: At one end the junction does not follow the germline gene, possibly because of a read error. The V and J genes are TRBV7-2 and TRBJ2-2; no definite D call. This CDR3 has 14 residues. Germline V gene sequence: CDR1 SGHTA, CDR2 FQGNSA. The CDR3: CASSGSGSAGELFF. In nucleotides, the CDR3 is TGCGCCAGCAGTGGCAGTGGGTCAGCCGGGGAGCTGTTTTTT.

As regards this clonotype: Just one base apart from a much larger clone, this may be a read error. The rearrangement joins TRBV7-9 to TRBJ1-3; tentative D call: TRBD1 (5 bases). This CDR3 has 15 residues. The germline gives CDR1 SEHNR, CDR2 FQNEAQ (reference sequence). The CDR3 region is CASSLGRNSGNTVYF. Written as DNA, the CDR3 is TGTGCCAGCAGCTTGGGACGGAACTCTGGAAACACCGTATATTTT. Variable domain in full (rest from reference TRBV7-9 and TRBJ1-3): DTGVSQNPRHKITKRGQNVTFRCDPISEHNRLYWYRQTLGQGPEFLTYFQNEAQLEKSRLLSDRFSAERPKGSFSTLEIQRTEQGDSAMYLCASSLGRNSGNTVYFGEGSWLTVV.

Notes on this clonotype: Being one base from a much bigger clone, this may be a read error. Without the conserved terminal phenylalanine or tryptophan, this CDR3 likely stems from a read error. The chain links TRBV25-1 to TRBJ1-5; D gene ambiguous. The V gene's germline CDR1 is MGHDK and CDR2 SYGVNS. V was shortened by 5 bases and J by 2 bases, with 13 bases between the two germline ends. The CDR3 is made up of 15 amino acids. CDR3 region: CASSFEDRCNQPQHL. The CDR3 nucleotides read TGTGCCAGCAGTTTCGAGGACCGTTGCAATCAGCCCCAGCATTTA.

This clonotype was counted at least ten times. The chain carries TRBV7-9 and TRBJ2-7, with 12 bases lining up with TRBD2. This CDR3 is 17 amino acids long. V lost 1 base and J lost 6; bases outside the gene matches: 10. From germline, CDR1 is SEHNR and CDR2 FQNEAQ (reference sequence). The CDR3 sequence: CASSLVRLAGVLTEQYF. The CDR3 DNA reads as TGTGCCAGCAGCTTAGTGCGACTAGCGGGAGTCTTAACCGAGCAGTACTTC.

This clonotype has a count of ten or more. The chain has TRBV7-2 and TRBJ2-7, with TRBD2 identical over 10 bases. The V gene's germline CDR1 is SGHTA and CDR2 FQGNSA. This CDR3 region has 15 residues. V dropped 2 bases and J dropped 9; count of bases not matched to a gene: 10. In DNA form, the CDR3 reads TGTGCCAGCAGCTTACTAGGACTAGCGGTAAAACTGCAGTACTTC. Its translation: CASSLLGLAVKLQYF.

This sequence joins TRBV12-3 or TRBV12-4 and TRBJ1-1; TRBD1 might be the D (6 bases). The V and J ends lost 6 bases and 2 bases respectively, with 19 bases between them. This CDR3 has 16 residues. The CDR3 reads CASSPPRQDGNTEAFF. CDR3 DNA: TGTGCCAGCAGCCCGCCTCGACAGGACGGTAACACTGAAGCTTTCTTT.

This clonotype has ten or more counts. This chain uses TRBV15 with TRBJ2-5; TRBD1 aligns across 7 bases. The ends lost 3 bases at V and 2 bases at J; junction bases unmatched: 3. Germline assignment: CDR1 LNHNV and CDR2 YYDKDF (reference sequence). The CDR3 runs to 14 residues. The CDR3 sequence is CATSSWTGQETQYF. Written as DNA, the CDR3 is TGTGCCACCAGCAGCTGGACAGGACAAGAGACCCAGTACTTC.

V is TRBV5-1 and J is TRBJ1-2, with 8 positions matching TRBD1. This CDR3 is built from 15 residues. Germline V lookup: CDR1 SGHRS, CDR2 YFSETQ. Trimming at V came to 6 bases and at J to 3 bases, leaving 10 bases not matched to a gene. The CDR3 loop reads CASNSPLTGDYGYTF. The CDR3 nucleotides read TGCGCCAGCAACTCCCCCCTGACAGGGGACTATGGCTACACCTTC. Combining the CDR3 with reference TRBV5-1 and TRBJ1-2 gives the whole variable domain KAGVTQTPRYLIKTRGQQVTLSCSPISGHRSVSWYQQTPGQGLQFLFEYFSETQRNKGNFPGRFSGRQFSNSRSEMNVSTLELGDSALYLCASNSPLTGDYGYTFGSGTRLTVV.

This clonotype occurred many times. The CDR3 DNA is TGTGCCAGCAGCGGAACAGGACCCTACACCTTC. The encoded protein is CASSGTGPYTF. The genes are TRBV5-4 and TRBJ1-2; D is perhaps TRBD1 (5 bases). Deletions cut 4 bases from V and 10 bases from J, with 11 bases between. Germline values: CDR1 SGHNT, CDR2 YYREEE (reference sequence). The CDR3 is 11 amino acids.

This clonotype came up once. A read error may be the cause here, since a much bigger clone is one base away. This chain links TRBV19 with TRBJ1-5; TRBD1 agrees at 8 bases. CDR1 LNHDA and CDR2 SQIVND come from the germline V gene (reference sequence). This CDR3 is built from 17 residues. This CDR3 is CVSNIPRGQGSRGPQHF. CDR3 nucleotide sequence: TGTGTCAGTAATATACCCCGAGGACAGGGCAGTAGAGGACCCCAGCATTTT.

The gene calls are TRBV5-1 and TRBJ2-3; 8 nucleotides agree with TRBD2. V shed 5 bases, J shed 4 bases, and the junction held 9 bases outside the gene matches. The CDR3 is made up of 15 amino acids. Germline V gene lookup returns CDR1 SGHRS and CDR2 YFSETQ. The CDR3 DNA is TGCGCCAGCAGGTTAGCCCGGACTAGCCCAGATACGCAGTATTTT. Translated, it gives CASRLARTSPDTQYF.

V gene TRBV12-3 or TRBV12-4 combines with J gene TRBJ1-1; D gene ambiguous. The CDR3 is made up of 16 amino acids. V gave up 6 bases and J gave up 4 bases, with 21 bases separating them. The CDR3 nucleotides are TGTGCCAGCAGCTTCTTCTCGGCCAGTTTTCGCACTGAAGCTTTCTTT. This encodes CASSFFSASFRTEAFF.

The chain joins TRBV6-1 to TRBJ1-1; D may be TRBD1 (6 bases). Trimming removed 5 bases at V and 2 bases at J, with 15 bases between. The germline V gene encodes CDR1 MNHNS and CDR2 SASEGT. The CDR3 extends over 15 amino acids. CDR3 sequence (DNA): TGTGCCAGCAGTTTATCGATTGGGGGCAACACTGAAGCTTTCTTT. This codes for CASSLSIGGNTEAFF.

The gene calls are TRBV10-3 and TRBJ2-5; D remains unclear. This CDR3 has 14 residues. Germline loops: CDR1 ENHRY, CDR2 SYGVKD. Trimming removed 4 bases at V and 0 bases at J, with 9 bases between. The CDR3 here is CAISVTGNQETQYF. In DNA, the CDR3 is TGTGCCATCAGTGTTACGGGTAACCAAGAGACCCAGTACTTC.

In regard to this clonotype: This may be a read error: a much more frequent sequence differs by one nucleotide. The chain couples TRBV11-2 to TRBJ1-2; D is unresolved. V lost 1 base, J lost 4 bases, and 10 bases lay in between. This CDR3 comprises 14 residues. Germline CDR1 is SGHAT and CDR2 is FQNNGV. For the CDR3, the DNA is TGTGCCAGCAGCTTAGGCCAGACGGCCTATGGCTACACCTTC. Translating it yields CASSLGQTAYGYTF.

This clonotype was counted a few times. CDR3 DNA sequence: TGTGCCAGCAGCCTTAACTGGGGGGCAGGTAGGGACGAGCAGTACTTC. Its protein product is CASSLNWGAGRDEQYF. The gene calls are TRBV9 and TRBJ2-7; D assignment may be TRBD1 or TRBD2 (6 bases each). V lost 4 bases and J 5 bases, leaving 22 bases between the germline ends. The germline CDR1 and CDR2 sequences are SGDLS and YYNGEE. The CDR3 runs 16 residues.